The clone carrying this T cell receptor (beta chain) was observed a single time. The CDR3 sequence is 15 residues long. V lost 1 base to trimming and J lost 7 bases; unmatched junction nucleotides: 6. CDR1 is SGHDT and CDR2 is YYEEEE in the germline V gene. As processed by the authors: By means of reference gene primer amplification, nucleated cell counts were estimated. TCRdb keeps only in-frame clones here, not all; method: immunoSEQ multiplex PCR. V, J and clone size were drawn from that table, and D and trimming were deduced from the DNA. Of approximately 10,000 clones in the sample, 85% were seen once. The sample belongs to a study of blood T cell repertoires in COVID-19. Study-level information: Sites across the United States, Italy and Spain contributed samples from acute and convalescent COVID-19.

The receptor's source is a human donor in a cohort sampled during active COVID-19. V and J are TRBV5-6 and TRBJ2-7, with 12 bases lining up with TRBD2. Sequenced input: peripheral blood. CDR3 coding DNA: TGTGCCAGCAGCTTGCGGACTAGCGGGACGGGTGAGCAGTACTTC. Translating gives CASSLRTSGTGEQYF.